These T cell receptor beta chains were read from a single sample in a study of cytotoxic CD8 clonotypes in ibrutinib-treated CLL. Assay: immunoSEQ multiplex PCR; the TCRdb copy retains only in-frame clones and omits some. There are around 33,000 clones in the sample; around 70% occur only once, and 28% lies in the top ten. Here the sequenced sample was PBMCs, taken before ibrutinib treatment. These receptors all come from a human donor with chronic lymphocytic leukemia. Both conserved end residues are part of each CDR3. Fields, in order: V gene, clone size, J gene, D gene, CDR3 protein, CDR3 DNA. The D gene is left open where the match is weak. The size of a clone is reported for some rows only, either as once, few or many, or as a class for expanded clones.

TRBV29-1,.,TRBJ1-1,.,CSVRGLRLNTEAFF,TGCAGCGTCAGGGGACTTAGACTAAACACTGAAGCTTTCTTT
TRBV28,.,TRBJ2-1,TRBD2,CASRAPGGSNEQFF,TGTGCCAGCCGTGCTCCCGGGGGGAGCAATGAGCAGTTCTTC
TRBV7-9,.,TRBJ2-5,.,CASSLGSETQYF,TGTGCCAGCAGCTTAGGATCCGAGACCCAGTACTTC
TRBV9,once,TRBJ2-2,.,CASSVAWNRNTGELFF,TGTGCCAGCAGCGTAGCTTGGAACAGAAACACCGGGGAGCTGTTTTTT
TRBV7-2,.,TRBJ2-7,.,CASSLAGTTSIYEQYF,TGTGCCAGCAGCTTAGCCGGAACCACTAGCATCTACGAGCAGTACTTC
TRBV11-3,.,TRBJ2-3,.,CASSRGTHPDTQYF,TGTGCCAGCAGTCGGGGCACTCACCCAGATACGCAGTATTTT
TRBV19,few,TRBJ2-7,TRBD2,CASSRTSGSEQYF,TGTGCCAGTAGTAGGACTAGCGGGAGCGAGCAGTACTTC
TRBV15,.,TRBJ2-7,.,CATSRDRVSSYEQYF,TGTGCCACCAGCAGAGATAGGGTAAGCTCCTACGAGCAGTACTTC
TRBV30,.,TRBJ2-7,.,CAWNERQIEQYF,TGTGCCTGGAACGAGAGGCAGATCGAGCAGTACTTC
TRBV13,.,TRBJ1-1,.,CASSLPTMRGAEAFF,TGTGCCAGCAGCTTACCGACCATGAGGGGGGCTGAAGCTTTCTTT
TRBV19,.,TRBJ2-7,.,CASSASLANSYEQYF,TGTGCCAGTAGTGCTTCTCTAGCGAACTCCTACGAGCAGTACTTC
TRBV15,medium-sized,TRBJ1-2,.,CATSKSREVGGYTF,TGTGCCACCTCAAAGTCCAGGGAGGTGGGTGGCTACACCTTC
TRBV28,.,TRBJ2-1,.,CASSLYNSWERLVYNEQFF,TGTGCCAGCAGTTTATACAACTCTTGGGAGCGCCTTGTGTACAATGAGCAGTTCTTC
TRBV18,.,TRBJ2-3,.,CASSEGGTDTQYF,TGTGCCAGCTCCGAGGGGGGCACAGATACGCAGTATTTT
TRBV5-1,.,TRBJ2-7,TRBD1,CASSLGQGNEQYF,TGCGCCAGCAGCTTGGGACAGGGAAACGAGCAGTACTTC
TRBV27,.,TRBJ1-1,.,CASRRRAEAFF,TGTGCCAGTCGAAGACGGGCTGAAGCTTTCTTT
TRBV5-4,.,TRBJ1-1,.,CASSLSGTAQKAFF,TGTGCCAGCAGCTTGTCCGGGACGGCACAGAAAGCTTTCTTT
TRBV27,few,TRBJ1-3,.,CASSLYFPAGNTIYF,TGTGCCAGCAGTTTATATTTCCCCGCGGGGAACACCATATATTTT
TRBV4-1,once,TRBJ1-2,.,CASSQDPAGGWGYTF,TGCGCCAGCAGCCAAGATCCAGCGGGGGGCTGGGGCTACACCTTC
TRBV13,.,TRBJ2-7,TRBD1,CATSGERQGSYEQYF,TGTGCCACCTCAGGGGAACGACAGGGATCCTACGAGCAGTACTTC
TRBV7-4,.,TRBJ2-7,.,CASSSGGQRPFYEQYF,TGTGCCAGCAGCTCGGGGGGACAGAGGCCGTTTTACGAGCAGTACTTC
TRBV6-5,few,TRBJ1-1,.,CASSYSGRGTEAFF,TGTGCCAGCAGTTACTCGGGTCGGGGGACTGAAGCTTTCTTT
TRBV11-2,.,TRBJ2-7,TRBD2,CASSLASPAGVVEQYF,TGTGCCAGCAGCTTAGCGTCTCCAGCGGGAGTTGTCGAGCAGTACTTC
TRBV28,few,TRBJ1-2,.,CASSPRLADYGYTF,TGTGCCAGCAGTCCCCGTCTGGCAGATTATGGCTACACCTTC
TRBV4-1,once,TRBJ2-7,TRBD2,CASSQVLYGGAIEQYF,TGCGCCAGCAGCCAAGTGTTGTACGGGGGGGCCATCGAGCAGTACTTC
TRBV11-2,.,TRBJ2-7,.,CASTTTAGSEQYF,TGTGCCAGCACCACGACGGCAGGATCCGAGCAGTACTTC